This T cell receptor (beta chain) comes out of a study of T cells after yellow fever vaccination. The study's findings and limits: Only a small proportion of the clonotypes turned up in both the CD4 and the CD8 compartments, likely arising from convergent recombination. Subsequent booster samples again held most clones from primary vaccination (less than 98% CD4, just under 90% CD8). FACS-sorted repertoires could contain abundant clonotypes contaminating from the bulk population.

Researchers made TCR cDNA using 5'RACE template switching, and this step added a universal primer site and UMIs. MiXCR, run by TCRdb on the 5' RACE reads, gives a single entry per CDR3 protein. The sample records 90,000 to 130,000 distinct CDR3 sequences, roughly 8.9% being singletons. This clonotype was observed at least ten times. What it binds is unknown. Looked up from germline, CDR1 is SGHRS and CDR2 is YFSETQ. V lost 0 bases to trimming and J lost 5 bases; unmatched junction nucleotides: 7. The CDR3 spans 15 residues. This chain connects TRBV5-1 to TRBJ2-5; TRBD2 agrees at 7 bases. Here the sequenced sample was CD8+ T cells sorted from PBMCs, taken 45 days after the yellow fever booster vaccination. The sequence came from a man in his thirties or forties who received the YFV17D yellow fever vaccine. The CDR3 sequence is CASSLEVGGPETQYF. CDR3 in DNA: TGCGCCAGCAGCTTGGAAGTGGGAGGGCCGGAGACCCAGTACTTC.